This entry lists 22 T cell receptor beta chains sequenced from one sample in a study of blood T cells in healthy people across ages. Primed by a sample-barcoded 5' primer and a J-beta primer mix, a second PCR proceeded for roughly 7 to 11 cycles. TCRdb passed the 5' RACE reads through MiXCR, listing each CDR3 protein once. The profile shows 500,000 to 600,000 distinct CDR3 sequences, 25% to 30% of them singletons. The source material was blood. The receptors derive from a woman aged 70-85 years in good health.

The V gene is TRBV7-9, the J gene TRBJ2-1, with 7 bases matching TRBD2. Per the germline V gene, CDR1 is SEHNR and CDR2 is FQNEAQ (reference sequence). V lost 6 bases to trimming and J lost 0 bases; unmatched junction nucleotides: 11. This CDR3 comprises 17 residues. CDR3 sequence: CASRSRDYKSSYNEQFF. The DNA for the CDR3 is TGTGCCAGCAGGTCCCGGGACTACAAGAGCTCCTACAATGAGCAGTTCTTC.

This clonotype was found a few times. V usage is TRBV20-1 and J usage is TRBJ2-5, with 13 bases identical to TRBD2. The J segment lost 11 bases and the V segment lost 6 bases, leaving 9 bases of the junction unmatched. CDR3 length: 13 amino acids. Germline V gene sequence: CDR1 DFQATT, CDR2 SNEGSKA (reference sequence). The CDR3 spells CSAVSPGLAGQYF. The CDR3 DNA is TGCAGTGCCGTAAGTCCGGGACTAGCGGGGCAGTACTTC.

J is TRBJ1-5 and V is TRBV2, with 7 bases fitting TRBD1. With V trimmed by 6 bases and J by 6 bases, 8 bases remained unmatched. The CDR3 totals 14 residues. Germline CDR1 reads SNHLY; CDR2 reads FYNNEI. CDR3 in DNA: TGTGCCAGCAGAAGACAGGGAGGAGGTCAGCCCCAGCATTTT. The encoded protein is CASRRQGGGQPQHF.

As regards this clonotype: A read error may produce the germline difference seen at one junction end. The rearrangement links TRBV12-3 or TRBV12-4 to TRBJ2-1; 10 bases align to TRBD1. This CDR3 spans 15 amino acids. CDR3: CASSILDRGLNGQFF. Here the CDR3 DNA reads TGTGCCAGCAGTATCCTTGACAGGGGGCTCAATGGGCAGTTCTTC.

The chain has TRBV4-2 and TRBJ2-7, with unresolved D. The CDR3 extends over 11 amino acids. Between the trimmed V and J ends, which lost 4 bases and 9 bases, there was a span of 10 bases. Germline V gene lookup returns CDR1 LGHNA and CDR2 YNFKEQ. The CDR3 nucleotides read TGTGCCAGCAGCCTTGACAACTTGCAGTACTTC. It translates to CASSLDNLQYF.

V is TRBV7-2 and J is TRBJ2-3; maybe TRBD2 (5 bases). CDR1 SGHTA and CDR2 FQGNSA come from the germline V gene. Trimming took off 2 bases at V and 0 bases at J, with 12 bases between the two ends. The CDR3 has 16 residues. The DNA of the CDR3 is TGTGCCAGCAGCTTAATCGGGGTACGAAGCACAGATACGCAGTATTTT. It encodes CASSLIGVRSTDTQYF.

The chain couples TRBV6-1 to TRBJ2-5; D unresolved. The J call is in doubt because the DNA end fits TRBJ2-7 better. CDR3 length equals 12 residues. The V gene's germline CDR1 is MNHNS and CDR2 SASEGT. This CDR3 reads CASSESIYEQYF. In DNA form, the CDR3 reads TGTGCCAGCAGTGAGTCGATTTACGAGCAGTACTTC.

The rearrangement uses TRBV20-1 and TRBJ2-5; weak D call: TRBD2 (6 bases). The CDR3 loop spans 15 amino acids. Germline assignment: CDR1 DFQATT and CDR2 SNEGSKA (reference sequence). V gave up 0 bases and J gave up 11 bases, with 22 bases separating them. As DNA, the CDR3 is TGCAGTGCTAGAGATCCGAGTCGCGGGGTCCGAGAGCAGTACTTC. Its protein is CSARDPSRGVREQYF.

V and J are TRBV6-6 and TRBJ2-1; tentatively, D is TRBD1 (5 bases). The CDR3 sequence is 13 residues long. V was trimmed by 9 bases and J by 5 bases, leaving 14 bases between them. CDR1 is MNHNY, CDR2 SVGAGI, per germline (reference sequence). The CDR3 loop reads CASGGAEHNEQFF. CDR3 DNA: TGTGCCAGTGGTGGGGCGGAACACAATGAGCAGTTCTTC.

The table lists this clonotype with a few counts. A much larger clone differs by one base, so this may be a read error. This chain connects TRBV29-1 to TRBJ2-4; 7 bases line up with TRBD2. The CDR3 spans 15 residues. Germline V CDR1 and CDR2: SQVTM, ANQGSEA. The junction had 12 bases not matched to a gene; V was cut back by 7 bases and J by 3 bases. The CDR3 is CSADLVRGDKNIQYF. The CDR3 DNA reads TGCAGCGCCGACCTTGTCCGGGGGGACAAAAACATTCAGTACTTC.

V and J are TRBV29-1 and TRBJ2-3; D is uncertain. Germline loops: CDR1 SQVTM, CDR2 ANQGSEA. V was clipped by 4 bases and J by 2 bases, with 4 bases between them. CDR3 size: 11 residues. This chain's CDR3 is CSVALTDTQYF. The CDR3 nucleotides are TGCAGCGTTGCCCTCACAGATACGCAGTATTTT.

The CDR3 bases are TGTGCCAGCAGCTTAGGAATGCCGGCAGATACGCAGTATTTT. It codes for CASSLGMPADTQYF. The chain joins TRBV7-9 to TRBJ2-3; D is uncertain. Between the trimmed V and J ends, which lost 1 base and 4 bases, there was a span of 9 bases. The CDR3 is made up of 14 amino acids. The germline V gene encodes CDR1 SEHNR and CDR2 FQNEAQ (reference sequence). Complete variable domain (other parts from reference TRBV7-9 and TRBJ2-3): DTGVSQNPRHKITKRGQNVTFRCDPISEHNRLYWYRQTLGQGPEFLTYFQNEAQLEKSRLLSDRFSAERPKGSFSTLEIQRTEQGDSAMYLCASSLGMPADTQYFGPGTRLTVL.

V and J are TRBV7-2 and TRBJ1-2; TRBD1 aligns across 7 bases. This CDR3 is 15 amino acids long. CDR1 is SGHTA and CDR2 is FQGNSA in the germline V gene. The V and J ends lost 3 bases and 5 bases, in that order; junction bases with no gene match: 9. The CDR3 sequence: CASSFTTGVGYGYTF. The CDR3, as DNA: TGTGCCAGCAGCTTTACTACAGGGGTGGGGTATGGCTACACCTTC.

In its sample, this clonotype was seen a few times. The V gene is TRBV5-1, the J gene TRBJ2-1; 13 bases align to TRBD2. The CDR3 totals 16 residues. Germline V CDR1 and CDR2: SGHRS, YFSETQ. The V segment lost 3 bases and the J segment 5 bases; nucleotides outside the gene matches: 5. The chain's CDR3 is CASSSGLAGSNNEQFF. In nucleotides, the CDR3 is TGCGCCAGCAGCTCGGGACTAGCGGGGAGTAACAATGAGCAGTTCTTC.

This clonotype was seen a handful of times. The V call is TRBV4-1, the J call TRBJ2-2; D is uncertain. The germline V gene encodes CDR1 MGHRA and CDR2 YSYEKL. Trimming cost V 0 bases and J 9 bases, with 14 bases left between them. The CDR3 runs to 15 residues. CDR3 coding DNA: TGCGCCAGCAGCCAAGAAATGGCGATACATAGGGAGCTGTTTTTT. Protein product: CASSQEMAIHRELFF.

The chain uses TRBV24-1 and TRBJ1-4; tentative D call: TRBD1 (5 bases). The germline gives CDR1 KGHDR, CDR2 SFDVKD. The V and J ends lost 5 bases and 6 bases respectively, with 15 bases between them. The CDR3 length is 15 residues. The CDR3 DNA sequence: TGTGCCACCAGTGGGATAGGGAGGGGCGATGAAAAACTGTTTTTT. Translated, it gives CATSGIGRGDEKLFF.

In this sample, this clonotype turned up a few times. The chain couples TRBV7-9 to TRBJ1-2; the D gene is possibly TRBD1 (5 bases). The CDR3 has 14 residues. The V gene lost 5 bases and the J gene lost 1 base, with 11 bases spanning the gap. CDR1 and CDR2 (germline): SEHNR, FQNEAQ (reference sequence). CDR3 protein: CASSTNRINYGYTF. The CDR3 DNA is TGTGCCAGCAGCACTAACAGGATTAACTATGGCTACACCTTC. The variable domain in full, with the rest retrieved from reference TRBV7-9 and TRBJ1-2, is DTGVSQNPRHKITKRGQNVTFRCDPISEHNRLYWYRQTLGQGPEFLTYFQNEAQLEKSRLLSDRFSAERPKGSFSTLEIQRTEQGDSAMYLCASSTNRINYGYTFGSGTRLTVV.

This clonotype has more than one count but fewer than ten. The chain carries TRBV12-3 or TRBV12-4 and TRBJ2-2; D gene uncertain. This CDR3 has 13 amino acids. Trimming took off 0 bases at V and 6 bases at J, with 5 bases between the two ends. DNA of the CDR3: TGTGCCAGCAGTTTAGCTAGTTCCGGGGAGCTGTTTTTT. Translated, it gives CASSLASSGELFF.

The chain combines TRBV12-5 with TRBJ1-3; D gene ambiguous. The CDR3 runs to 14 residues. V lost 3 bases and J 0 bases, leaving 6 bases between the germline ends. Germline CDR1 and CDR2: LGHNT and FRNRAP. The CDR3 bases are TGTGCTAGTGGTTTCTCCAGCTCTGGAAACACCATATATTTT. This encodes CASGFSSSGNTIYF.

This clonotype was counted between two and nine times. This CDR3 is CASSYDKTSGGNQPQHF. The CDR3 region has the DNA TGTGCCAGCAGTTACGACAAAACCTCAGGGGGTAATCAGCCCCAGCATTTT. V is TRBV6-2 or TRBV6-3 and J is TRBJ1-5; 7 nucleotides line up with TRBD1. The germline gives CDR1 MNHEY, CDR2 SVGEGT. This CDR3 region has 17 residues. Trimming cost V 2 bases and J 4 bases; bases outside gene matches: 11.

This clonotype showed up just a few times. The rearrangement joins TRBV20-1 to TRBJ2-5; D gene unclear. Germline CDR1 and CDR2: DFQATT and SNEGSKA (reference sequence). This CDR3 comprises 15 residues. The ends were cut back, 0 bases at V and 0 bases at J, with 11 bases in the middle. CDR3 nucleotide sequence: TGCAGTGCTAGAGACCGCCCGAGACACCAAGAGACCCAGTACTTC. Protein sequence: CSARDRPRHQETQYF.

The V call is TRBV2, the J call TRBJ2-5; possible D gene TRBD1, 6 bases. V was pared by 2 bases and J by 2 bases, with 9 bases between. This CDR3 has 14 residues. CDR1 SNHLY and CDR2 FYNNEI come from the germline V gene. CDR3 protein: CASSEIGQQETQYF. The CDR3, as DNA: TGTGCCAGCAGTGAAATTGGACAGCAAGAGACCCAGTACTTC.